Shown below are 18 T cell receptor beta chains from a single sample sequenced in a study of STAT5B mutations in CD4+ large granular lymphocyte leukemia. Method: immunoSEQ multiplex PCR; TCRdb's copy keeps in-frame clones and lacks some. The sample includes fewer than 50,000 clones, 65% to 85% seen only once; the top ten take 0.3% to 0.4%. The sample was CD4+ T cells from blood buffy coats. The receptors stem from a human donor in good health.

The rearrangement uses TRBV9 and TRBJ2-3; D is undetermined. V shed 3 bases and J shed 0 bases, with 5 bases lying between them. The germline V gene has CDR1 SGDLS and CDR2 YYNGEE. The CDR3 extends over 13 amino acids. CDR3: CASSAGSTDTQYF. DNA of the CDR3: TGTGCCAGCAGCGCCGGGAGCACAGATACGCAGTATTTT.

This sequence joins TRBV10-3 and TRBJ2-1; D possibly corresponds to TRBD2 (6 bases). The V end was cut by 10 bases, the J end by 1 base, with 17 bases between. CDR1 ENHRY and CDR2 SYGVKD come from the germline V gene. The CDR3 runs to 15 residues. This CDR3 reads CATQVSSDSYNEQFF. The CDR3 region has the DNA TGTGCCACCCAGGTATCTAGCGATTCCTACAATGAGCAGTTCTTC.

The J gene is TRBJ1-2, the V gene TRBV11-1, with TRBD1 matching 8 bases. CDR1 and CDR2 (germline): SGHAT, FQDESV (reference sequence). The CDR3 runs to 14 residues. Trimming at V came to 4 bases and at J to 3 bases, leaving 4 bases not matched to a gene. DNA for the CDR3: TGTGCCAGCAGCTACCCAGGGGGCGACTATGGCTACACCTTC. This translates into CASSYPGGDYGYTF.

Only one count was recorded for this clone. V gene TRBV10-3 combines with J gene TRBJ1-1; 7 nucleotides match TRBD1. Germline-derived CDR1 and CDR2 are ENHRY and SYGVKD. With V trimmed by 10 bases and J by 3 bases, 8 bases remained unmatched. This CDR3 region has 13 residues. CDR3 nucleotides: TGTGCCAGTGTCCAGGGGGAGGACACTGAAGCTTTCTTT. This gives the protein CASVQGEDTEAFF.

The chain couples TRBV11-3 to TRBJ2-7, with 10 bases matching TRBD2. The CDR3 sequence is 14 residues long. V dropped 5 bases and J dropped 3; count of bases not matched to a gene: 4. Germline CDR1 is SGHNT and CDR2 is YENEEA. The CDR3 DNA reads TGTGCCAGCAGCCGTGAGCGGGAGGGCTACGAGCAGTACTTC. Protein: CASSREREGYEQYF.

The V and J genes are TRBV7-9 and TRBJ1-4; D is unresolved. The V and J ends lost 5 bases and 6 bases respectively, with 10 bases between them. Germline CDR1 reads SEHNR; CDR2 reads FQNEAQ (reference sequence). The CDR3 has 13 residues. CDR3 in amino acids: CASSRGQDEKLFF. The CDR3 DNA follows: TGTGCCAGCAGCCGCGGGCAGGATGAAAAACTGTTTTTT.

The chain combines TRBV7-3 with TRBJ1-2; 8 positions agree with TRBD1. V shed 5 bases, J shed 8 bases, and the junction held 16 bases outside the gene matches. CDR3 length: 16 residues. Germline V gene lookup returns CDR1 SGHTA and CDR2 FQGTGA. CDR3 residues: CASSPRAGQVPRGYTF. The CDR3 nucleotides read TGTGCCAGCAGCCCAAGGGCGGGACAGGTCCCTCGGGGCTACACCTTC. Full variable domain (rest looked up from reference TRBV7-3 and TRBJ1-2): GAGVSQTPSNKVTEKGKYVELRCDPISGHTALYWYRQSLGQGPEFLIYFQGTGAADDSGLPNDRFFAVRPEGSVSTLKIQRTERGDSAVYLCASSPRAGQVPRGYTFGSGTRLTVV.

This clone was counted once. The CDR3 here is CASSVGQTSYEQYF. The CDR3 nucleotides read TGTGCCAGCAGCGTAGGGCAGACCTCCTACGAGCAGTACTTC. The chain couples TRBV9 to TRBJ2-7; D ambiguous. Deletions cut 0 bases from V and 0 bases from J, with 7 bases between. Germline V CDR1 and CDR2: SGDLS, YYNGEE. This CDR3 has 14 amino acids. Based on the CDR3 plus reference TRBV9 and TRBJ2-7, the full variable domain is DSGVTQTPKHLITATGQRVTLRCSPRSGDLSVYWYQQSLDQGLQFLIQYYNGEERAKGNILERFSAQQFPDLHSELNLSSLELGDSALYFCASSVGQTSYEQYFGPGTRLTVT.

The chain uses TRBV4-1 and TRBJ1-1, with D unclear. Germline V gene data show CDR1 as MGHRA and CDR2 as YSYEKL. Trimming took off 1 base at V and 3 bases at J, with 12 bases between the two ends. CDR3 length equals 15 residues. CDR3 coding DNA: TGCGCCAGCAGCCAAGCGGGCCAGTGGGACACTGAAGCTTTCTTT. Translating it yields CASSQAGQWDTEAFF.

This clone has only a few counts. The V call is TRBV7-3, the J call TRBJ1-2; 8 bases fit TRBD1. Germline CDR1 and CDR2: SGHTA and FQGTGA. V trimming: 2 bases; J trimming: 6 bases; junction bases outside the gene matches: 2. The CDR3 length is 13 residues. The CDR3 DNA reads TGTGCCAGCAGCTTAGAGACAGGGGATGGCTACACCTTC. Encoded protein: CASSLETGDGYTF.

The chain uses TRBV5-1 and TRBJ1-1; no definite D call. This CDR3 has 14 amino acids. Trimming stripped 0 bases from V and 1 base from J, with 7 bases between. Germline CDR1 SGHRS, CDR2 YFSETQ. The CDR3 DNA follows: TGCGCCAGCAGCTTGGACGGAACGAACACTGAAGCTTTCTTT. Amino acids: CASSLDGTNTEAFF.

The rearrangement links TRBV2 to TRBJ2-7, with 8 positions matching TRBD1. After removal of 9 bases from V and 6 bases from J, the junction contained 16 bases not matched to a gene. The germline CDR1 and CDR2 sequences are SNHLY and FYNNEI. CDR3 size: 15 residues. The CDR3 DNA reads TGTGCCAGAGTTCCAGGGGGCACATTTGAGGGCGAGCAGTACTTC. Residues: CARVPGGTFEGEQYF. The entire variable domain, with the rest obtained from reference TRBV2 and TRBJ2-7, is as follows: EPEVTQTPSHQVTQMGQEVILRCVPISNHLYFYWYRQILGQKVEFLVSFYNNEISEKSEIFDDQFSVERPDGSNFTLKIRSTKLEDSAMYFCARVPGGTFEGEQYFGPGTRLTVT.

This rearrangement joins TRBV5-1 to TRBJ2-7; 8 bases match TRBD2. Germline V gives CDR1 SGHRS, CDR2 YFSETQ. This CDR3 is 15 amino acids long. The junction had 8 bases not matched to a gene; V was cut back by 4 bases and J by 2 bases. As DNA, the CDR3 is TGCGCCAGCAGCCCGCGGGGGGCCTTGACCTACGAGCAGTACTTC. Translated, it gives CASSPRGALTYEQYF.

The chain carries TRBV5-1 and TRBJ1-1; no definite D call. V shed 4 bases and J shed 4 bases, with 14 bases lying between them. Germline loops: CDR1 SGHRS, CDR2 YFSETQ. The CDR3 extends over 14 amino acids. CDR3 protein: CASSPAGRGTEAFF. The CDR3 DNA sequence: TGCGCCAGCAGCCCCGCCGGGAGAGGCACTGAAGCTTTCTTT.

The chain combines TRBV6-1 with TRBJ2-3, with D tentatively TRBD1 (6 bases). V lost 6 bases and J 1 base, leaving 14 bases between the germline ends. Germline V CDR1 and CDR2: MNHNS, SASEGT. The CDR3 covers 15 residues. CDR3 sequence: CASRTGHRGTDTQYF. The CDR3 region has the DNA TGTGCCAGCAGAACGGGGCACAGGGGCACAGATACGCAGTATTTT.

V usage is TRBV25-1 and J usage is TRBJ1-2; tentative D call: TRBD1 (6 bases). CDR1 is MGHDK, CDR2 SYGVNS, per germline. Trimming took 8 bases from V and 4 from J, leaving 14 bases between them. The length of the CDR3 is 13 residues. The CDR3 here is CASQQGLGYGYTF. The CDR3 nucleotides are TGTGCCAGCCAACAGGGATTAGGCTATGGCTACACCTTC.

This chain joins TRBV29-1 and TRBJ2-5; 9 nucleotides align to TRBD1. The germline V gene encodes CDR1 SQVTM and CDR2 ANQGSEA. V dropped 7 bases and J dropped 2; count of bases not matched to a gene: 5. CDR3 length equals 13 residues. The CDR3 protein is CSAADRGQETQYF. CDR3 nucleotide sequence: TGCAGCGCCGCAGACAGGGGGCAAGAGACCCAGTACTTC. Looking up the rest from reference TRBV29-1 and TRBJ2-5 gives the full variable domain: SAVISQKPSRDICQRGTSLTIQCQVDSQVTMMFWYRQQPGQSLTLIATANQGSEATYESGFVIDKFPISRPNLTFSTLTVSNMSPEDSSIYLCSAADRGQETQYFGPGTRLLVL.

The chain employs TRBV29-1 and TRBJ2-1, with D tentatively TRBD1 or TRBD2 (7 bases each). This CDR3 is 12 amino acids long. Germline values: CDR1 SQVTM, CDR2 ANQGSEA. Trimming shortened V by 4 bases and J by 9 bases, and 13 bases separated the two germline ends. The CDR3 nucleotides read TGCAGCGTTGCAGGGGGGGCGCTTGAGCAGTTCTTC. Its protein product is CSVAGGALEQFF.